This entry concerns a single TCR beta chain. What it binds is not known. Read data end 3 residues before the CDR3 end; the end is taken from the germline J gene. CDR1 is SGHTA and CDR2 is FQGTGA in the germline V gene. The CDR3 loop spans 14 amino acids. Trimming cost V 6 bases and J 1 base; bases outside gene matches: 3. Sequencing used immunoSEQ multiplex PCR; TCRdb keeps in-frame clones, though not all of them. The table lists about 30,000 clones, with approximately 3% in the top ten. This specimen comes from a study of T cells in women clearing cervical HPV infection. Study context: Controls were women whose single incident HPV16 infection cleared within 12 months without precancer or cancer. Study-wide results and caveats: CIN3+ cases had significantly higher TCR richness than controls; evenness did not differ.

The genes are TRBV7-3 and TRBJ2-3; 8 nucleotides align to TRBD1. The TCR originated in a woman between 18 and 70 years old with a cervical HPV16 infection that either progressed to CIN3+ or cleared (not recorded which). The sequenced sample was blood buffy coat. CDR3: CASSPDRGTDTQYF. The CDR3 bases that were read are TGTGCCAGCAGTCCGGACAGGGGCACAGATACG.